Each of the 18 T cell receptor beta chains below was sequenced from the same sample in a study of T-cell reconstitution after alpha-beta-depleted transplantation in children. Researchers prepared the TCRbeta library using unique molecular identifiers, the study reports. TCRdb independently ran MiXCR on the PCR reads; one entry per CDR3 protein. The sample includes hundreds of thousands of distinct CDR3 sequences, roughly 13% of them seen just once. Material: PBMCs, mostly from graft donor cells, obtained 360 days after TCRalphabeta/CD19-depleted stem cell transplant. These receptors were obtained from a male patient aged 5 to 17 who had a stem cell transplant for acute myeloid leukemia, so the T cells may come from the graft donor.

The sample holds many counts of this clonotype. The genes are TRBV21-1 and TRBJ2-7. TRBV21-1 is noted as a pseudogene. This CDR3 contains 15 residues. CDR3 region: CASSKVKGFVYEQYF. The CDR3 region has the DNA TGTGCCAGCAGCAAAGTCAAGGGTTTTGTCTACGAGCAGTACTTC.

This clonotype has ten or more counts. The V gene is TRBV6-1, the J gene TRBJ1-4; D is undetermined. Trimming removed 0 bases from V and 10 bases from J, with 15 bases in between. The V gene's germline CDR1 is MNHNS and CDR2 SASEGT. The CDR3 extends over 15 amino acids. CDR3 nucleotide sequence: TGTGCCAGCAGTGAAGCTTCCCGGTCGTTCGGAAAACTGTTTTTT. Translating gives CASSEASRSFGKLFF.

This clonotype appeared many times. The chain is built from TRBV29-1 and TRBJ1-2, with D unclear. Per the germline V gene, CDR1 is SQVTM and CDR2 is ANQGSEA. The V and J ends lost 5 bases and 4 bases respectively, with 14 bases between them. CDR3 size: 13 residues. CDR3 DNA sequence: TGCAGCGTTCCCCCGTGGGAGGGCTATGGCTACACCTTC. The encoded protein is CSVPPWEGYGYTF.

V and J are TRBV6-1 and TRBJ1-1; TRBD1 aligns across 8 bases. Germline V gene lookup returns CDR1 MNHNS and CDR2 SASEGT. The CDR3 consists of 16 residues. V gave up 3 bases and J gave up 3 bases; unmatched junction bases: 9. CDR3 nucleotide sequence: TGTGCCAGCAGTGAGGGGTCAGGGGGCCTGGACACTGAAGCTTTCTTT. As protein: CASSEGSGGLDTEAFF.

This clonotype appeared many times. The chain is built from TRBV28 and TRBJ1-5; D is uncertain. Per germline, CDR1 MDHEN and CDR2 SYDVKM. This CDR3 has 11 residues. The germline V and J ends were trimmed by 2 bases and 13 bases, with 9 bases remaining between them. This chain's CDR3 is CASSLLSSQHF. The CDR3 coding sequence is TGTGCCAGCAGTTTACTCAGTTCACAGCATTTT. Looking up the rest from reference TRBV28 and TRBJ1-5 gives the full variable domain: DVKVTQSSRYLVKRTGEKVFLECVQDMDHENMFWYRQDPGLGLRLIYFSYDVKMKEKGDIPEGYSVSREKKERFSLILESASTNQTSMYLCASSLLSSQHFGDGTRLSIL.

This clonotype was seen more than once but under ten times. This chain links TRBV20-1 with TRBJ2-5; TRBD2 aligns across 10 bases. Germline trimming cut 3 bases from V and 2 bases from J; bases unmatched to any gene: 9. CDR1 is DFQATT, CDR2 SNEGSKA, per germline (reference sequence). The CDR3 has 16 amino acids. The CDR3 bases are TGCAGTGCTAGTTTTGCTAGCGGGAGCGGACAAGAGACCCAGTACTTC. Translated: CSASFASGSGQETQYF.

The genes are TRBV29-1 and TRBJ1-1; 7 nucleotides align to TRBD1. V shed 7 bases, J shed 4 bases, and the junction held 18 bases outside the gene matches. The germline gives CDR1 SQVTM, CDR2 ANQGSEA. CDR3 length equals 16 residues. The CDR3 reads CSATDRVVLLATEAFF. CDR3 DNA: TGCAGCGCCACCGACAGGGTAGTTCTTTTGGCCACTGAAGCTTTCTTT.

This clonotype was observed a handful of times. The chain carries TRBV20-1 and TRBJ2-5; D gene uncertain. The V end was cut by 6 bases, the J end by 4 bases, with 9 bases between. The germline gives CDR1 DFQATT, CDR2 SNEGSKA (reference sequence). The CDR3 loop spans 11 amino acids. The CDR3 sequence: CSALVGETQYF. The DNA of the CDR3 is TGCAGTGCCCTGGTGGGAGAGACCCAGTACTTC.

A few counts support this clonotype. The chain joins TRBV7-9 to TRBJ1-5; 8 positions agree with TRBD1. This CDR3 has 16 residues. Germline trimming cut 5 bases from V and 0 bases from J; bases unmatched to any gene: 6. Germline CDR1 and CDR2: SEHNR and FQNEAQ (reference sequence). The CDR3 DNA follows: TGTGCCAGCAGCCCAGGACAGGGCTATAGCAATCAGCCCCAGCATTTT. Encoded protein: CASSPGQGYSNQPQHF.

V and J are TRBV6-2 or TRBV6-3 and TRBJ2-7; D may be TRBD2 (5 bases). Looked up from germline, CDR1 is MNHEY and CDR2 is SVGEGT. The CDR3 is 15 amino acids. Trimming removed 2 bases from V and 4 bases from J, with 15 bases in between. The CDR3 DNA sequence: TGTGCCAGCAGTTACCGAGCGGACCGACCTTACGAGCAGTACTTC. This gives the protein CASSYRADRPYEQYF.

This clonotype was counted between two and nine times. This chain's CDR3 is CASSLSAGDNEQFF. Here the CDR3 DNA reads TGTGCCAGCAGTTTGTCTGCTGGAGACAATGAGCAGTTCTTC. V usage is TRBV12-3 or TRBV12-4 and J usage is TRBJ2-1; D remains ambiguous. Deletions cut 3 bases from V and 5 bases from J, with 11 bases between. The CDR3 contains 14 residues.

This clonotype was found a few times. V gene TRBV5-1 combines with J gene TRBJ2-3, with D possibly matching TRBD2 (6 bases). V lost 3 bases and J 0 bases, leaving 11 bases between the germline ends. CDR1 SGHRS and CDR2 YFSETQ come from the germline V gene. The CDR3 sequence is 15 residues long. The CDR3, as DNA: TGCGCCAGCAGCTCGATCGGAGGGAGCACAGATACGCAGTATTTT. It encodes CASSSIGGSTDTQYF.

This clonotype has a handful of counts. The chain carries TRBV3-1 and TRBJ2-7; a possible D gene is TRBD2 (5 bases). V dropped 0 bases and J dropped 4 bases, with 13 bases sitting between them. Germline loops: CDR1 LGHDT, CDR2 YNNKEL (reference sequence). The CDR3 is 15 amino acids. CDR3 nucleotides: TGTGCCAGCAGCCAAGATCTATCGGGGTCGTACGAGCAGTACTTC. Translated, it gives CASSQDLSGSYEQYF.

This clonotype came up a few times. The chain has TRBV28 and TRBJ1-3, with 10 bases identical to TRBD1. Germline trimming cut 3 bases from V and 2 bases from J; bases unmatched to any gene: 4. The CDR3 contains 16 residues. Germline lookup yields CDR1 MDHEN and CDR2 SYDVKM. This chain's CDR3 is CASSFRQGATGNTIYF. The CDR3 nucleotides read TGTGCCAGCAGTTTCCGACAGGGGGCAACTGGAAACACCATATATTTT.

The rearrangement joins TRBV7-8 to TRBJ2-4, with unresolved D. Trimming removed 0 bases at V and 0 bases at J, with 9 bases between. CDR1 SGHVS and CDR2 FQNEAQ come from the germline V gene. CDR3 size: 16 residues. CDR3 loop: CASSLAQSLAKNIQYF. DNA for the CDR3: TGTGCCAGCAGCTTAGCACAGTCCCTAGCCAAAAACATTCAGTACTTC.

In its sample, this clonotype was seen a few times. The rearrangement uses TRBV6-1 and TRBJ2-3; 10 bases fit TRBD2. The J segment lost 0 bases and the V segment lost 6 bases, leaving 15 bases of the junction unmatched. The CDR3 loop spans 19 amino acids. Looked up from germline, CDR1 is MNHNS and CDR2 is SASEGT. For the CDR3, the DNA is TGTGCCAGCAGCCGGGGCGACGGAACTAGCGGGACAAGCACAGATACGCAGTATTTT. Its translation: CASSRGDGTSGTSTDTQYF.

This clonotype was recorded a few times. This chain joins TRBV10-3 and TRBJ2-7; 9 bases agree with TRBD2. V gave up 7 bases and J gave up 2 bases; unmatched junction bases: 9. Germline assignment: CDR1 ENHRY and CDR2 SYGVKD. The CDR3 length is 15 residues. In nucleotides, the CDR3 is TGTGCCATCACGCGGGGGGGGGCGCCACCCTACGAGCAGTACTTC. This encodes CAITRGGAPPYEQYF.

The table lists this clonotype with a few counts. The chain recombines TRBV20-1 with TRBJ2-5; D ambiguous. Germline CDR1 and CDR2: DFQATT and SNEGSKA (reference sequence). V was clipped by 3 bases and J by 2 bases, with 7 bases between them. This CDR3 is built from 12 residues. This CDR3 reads CSASVQQETQYF. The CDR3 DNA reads TGCAGTGCTAGTGTCCAGCAAGAGACCCAGTACTTC.